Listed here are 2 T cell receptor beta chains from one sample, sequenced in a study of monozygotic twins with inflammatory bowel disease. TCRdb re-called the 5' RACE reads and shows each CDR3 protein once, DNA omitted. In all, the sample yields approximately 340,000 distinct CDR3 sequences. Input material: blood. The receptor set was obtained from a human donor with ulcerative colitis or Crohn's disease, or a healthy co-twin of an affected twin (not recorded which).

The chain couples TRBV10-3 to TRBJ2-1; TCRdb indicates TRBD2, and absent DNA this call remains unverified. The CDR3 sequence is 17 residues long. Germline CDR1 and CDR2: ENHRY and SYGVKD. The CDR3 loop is CAISGLSLAGAYNEQFF.

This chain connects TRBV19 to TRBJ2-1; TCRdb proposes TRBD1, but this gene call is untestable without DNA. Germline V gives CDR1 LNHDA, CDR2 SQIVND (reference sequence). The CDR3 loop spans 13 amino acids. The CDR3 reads CASSTGGAGEQFF.